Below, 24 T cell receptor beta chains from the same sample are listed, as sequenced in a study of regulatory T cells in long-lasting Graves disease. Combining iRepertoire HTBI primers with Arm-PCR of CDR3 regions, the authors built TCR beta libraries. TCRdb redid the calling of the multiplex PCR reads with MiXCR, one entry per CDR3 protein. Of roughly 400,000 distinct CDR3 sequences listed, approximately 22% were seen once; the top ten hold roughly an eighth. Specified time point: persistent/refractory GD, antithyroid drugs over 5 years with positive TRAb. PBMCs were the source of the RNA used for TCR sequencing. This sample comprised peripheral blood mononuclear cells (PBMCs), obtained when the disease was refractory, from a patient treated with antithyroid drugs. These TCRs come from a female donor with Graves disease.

The CDR3 region has the DNA TGTGCCAGTAGTATCTCGGACACGAGAACCTACGAGCAGTACTTC. This codes for CASSISDTRTYEQYF. This rearrangement joins TRBV19 to TRBJ2-7; weak D call: TRBD1 (5 bases). The CDR3 covers 15 residues. CDR1 and CDR2 (germline): LNHDA, SQIVND (reference sequence). Between the trimmed V and J ends, which lost 3 bases and 2 bases, there was a span of 14 bases.

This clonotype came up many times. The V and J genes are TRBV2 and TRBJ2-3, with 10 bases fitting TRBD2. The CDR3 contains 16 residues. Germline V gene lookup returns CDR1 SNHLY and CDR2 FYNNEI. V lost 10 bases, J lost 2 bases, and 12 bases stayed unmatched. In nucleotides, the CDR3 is TGTGCCACCGGTCAGAGAGCGGGAGGGTCCACAGATACGCAGTATTTT. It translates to CATGQRAGGSTDTQYF.

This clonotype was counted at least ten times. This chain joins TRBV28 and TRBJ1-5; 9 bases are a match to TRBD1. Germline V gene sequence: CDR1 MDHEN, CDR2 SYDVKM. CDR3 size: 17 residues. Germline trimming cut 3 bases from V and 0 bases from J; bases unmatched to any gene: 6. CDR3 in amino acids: CASSLGQGPYSNQPQHF. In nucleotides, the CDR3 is TGTGCCAGCAGTTTGGGACAGGGCCCCTATAGCAATCAGCCCCAGCATTTT.

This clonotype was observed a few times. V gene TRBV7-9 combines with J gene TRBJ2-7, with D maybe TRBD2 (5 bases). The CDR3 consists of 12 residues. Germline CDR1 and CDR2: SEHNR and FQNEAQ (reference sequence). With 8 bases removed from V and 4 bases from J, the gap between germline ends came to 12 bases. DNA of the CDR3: TGTGCCAGCTCCGGGGTTGGTTACGAGCAGTACTTC. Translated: CASSGVGYEQYF.

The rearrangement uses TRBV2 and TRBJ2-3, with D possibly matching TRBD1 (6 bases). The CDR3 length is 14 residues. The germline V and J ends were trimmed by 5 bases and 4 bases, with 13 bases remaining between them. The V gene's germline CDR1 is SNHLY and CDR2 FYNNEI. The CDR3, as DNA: TGTGCCAGCAGTATTACAGGGTTTGCAGATACGCAGTATTTT. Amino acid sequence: CASSITGFADTQYF.

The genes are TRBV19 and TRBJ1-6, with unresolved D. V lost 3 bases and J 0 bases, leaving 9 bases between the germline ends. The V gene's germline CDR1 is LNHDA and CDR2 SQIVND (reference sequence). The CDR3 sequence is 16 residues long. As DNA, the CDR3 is TGTGCCAGTAGTATCCAGTGGAGCTCCTATAATTCACCCCTCCACTTT. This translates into CASSIQWSSYNSPLHF.

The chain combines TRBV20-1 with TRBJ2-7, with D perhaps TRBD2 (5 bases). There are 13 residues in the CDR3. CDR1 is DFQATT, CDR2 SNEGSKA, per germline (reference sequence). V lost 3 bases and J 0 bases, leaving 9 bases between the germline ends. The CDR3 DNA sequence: TGCAGTGCTAGTTCTAGCCTCTCCTACGAGCAGTACTTC. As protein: CSASSSLSYEQYF.

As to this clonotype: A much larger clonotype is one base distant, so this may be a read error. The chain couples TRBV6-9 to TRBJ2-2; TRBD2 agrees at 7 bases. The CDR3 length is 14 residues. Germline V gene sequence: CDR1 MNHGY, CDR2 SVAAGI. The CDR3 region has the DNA TGTGCCGGCAGTAGGGCGGGAGTAGCCGGGGAGCTGTTTTTT. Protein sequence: CAGSRAGVAGELFF.

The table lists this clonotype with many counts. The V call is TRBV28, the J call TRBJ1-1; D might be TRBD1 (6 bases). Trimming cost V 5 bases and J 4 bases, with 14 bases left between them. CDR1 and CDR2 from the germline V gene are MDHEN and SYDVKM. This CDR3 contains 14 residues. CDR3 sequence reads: CASSRTGLITEAFF. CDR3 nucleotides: TGTGCCAGCAGTAGAACAGGGTTGATCACTGAAGCTTTCTTT.

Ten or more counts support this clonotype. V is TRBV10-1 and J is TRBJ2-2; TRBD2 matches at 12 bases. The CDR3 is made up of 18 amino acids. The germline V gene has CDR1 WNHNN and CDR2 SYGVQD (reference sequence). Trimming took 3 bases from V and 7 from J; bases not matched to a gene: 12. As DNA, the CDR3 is TGCGCCAGCAGTGAAGGGGCTAGCGGGAGGGCCAGTGACGGGGAGCTGTTTTTT. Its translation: CASSEGASGRASDGELFF.

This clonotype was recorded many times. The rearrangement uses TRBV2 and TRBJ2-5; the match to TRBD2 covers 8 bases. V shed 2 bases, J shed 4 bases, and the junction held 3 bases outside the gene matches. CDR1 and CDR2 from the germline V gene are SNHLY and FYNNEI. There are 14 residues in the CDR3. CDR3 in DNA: TGTGCCAGCAGTGAAAGCGGGGGAAGAGAGACCCAGTACTTC. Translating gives CASSESGGRETQYF. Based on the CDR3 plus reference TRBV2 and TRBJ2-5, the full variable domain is EPEVTQTPSHQVTQMGQEVILRCVPISNHLYFYWYRQILGQKVEFLVSFYNNEISEKSEIFDDQFSVERPDGSNFTLKIRSTKLEDSAMYFCASSESGGRETQYFGPGTRLLVL.

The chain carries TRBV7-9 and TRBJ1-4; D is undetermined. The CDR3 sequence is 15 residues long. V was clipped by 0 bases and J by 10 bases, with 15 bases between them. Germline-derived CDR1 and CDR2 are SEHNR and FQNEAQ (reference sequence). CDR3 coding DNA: TGTGCCAGCAGCTTAGCATCCATAATAAGTGGAAAACTGTTTTTT. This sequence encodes CASSLASIISGKLFF.

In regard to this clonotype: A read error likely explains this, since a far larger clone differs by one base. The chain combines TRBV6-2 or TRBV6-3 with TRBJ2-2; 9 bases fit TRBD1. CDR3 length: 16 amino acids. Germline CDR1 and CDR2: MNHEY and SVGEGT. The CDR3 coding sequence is TGTGCCTGCAGTGTGACTGCGGGACAGGGATCCGGGGAGCTGTTTTTT. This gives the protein CACSVTAGQGSGELFF.

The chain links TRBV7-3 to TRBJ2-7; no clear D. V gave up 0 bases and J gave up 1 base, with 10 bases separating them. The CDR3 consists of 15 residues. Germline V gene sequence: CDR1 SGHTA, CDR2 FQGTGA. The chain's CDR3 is CASSLTAVGSYEQYF. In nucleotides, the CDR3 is TGTGCCAGCAGCTTAACGGCGGTCGGATCCTACGAGCAGTACTTC.

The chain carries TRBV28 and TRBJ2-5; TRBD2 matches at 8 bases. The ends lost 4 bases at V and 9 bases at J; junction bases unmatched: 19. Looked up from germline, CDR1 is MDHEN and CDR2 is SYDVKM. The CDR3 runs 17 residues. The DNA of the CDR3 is TGTGCCAGCAGTTCGCGGGCTAGCGGGCCCCCCCGGGAGTCCCAGTACTTC. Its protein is CASSSRASGPPRESQYF.

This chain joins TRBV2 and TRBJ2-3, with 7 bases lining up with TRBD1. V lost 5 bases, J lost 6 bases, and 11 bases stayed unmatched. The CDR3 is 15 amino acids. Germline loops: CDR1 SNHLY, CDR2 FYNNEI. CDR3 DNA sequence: TGTGCCAGCAGTCACACAGGGGATCACTTGGATACGCAGTATTTT. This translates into CASSHTGDHLDTQYF.

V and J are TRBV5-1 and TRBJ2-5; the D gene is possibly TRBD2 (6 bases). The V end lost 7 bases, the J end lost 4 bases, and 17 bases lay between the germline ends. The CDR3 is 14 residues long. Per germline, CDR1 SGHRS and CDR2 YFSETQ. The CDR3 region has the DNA TGCGCCAGCCGGCCGGGAGTCTTGGGAGAGACCCAGTACTTC. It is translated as CASRPGVLGETQYF.

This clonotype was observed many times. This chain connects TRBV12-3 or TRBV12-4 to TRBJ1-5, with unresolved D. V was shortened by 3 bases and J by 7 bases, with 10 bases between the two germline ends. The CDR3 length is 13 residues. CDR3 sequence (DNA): TGTGCCAGCAGTTTCGAGGCTAGGCAGCCCCAGCATTTT. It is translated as CASSFEARQPQHF.

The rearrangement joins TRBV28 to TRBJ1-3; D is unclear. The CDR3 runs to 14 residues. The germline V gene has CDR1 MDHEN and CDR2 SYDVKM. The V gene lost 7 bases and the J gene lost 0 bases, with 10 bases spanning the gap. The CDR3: CASTRGFSGNTIYF. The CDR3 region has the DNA TGTGCCAGCACTCGGGGTTTCTCTGGAAACACCATATATTTT.

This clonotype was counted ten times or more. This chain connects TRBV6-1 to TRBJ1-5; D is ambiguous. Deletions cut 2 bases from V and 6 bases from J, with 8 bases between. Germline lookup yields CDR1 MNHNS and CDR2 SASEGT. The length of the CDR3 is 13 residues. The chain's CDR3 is CASSERPVQPQHF. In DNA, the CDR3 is TGTGCCAGCAGTGAAAGGCCCGTTCAGCCCCAGCATTTT.

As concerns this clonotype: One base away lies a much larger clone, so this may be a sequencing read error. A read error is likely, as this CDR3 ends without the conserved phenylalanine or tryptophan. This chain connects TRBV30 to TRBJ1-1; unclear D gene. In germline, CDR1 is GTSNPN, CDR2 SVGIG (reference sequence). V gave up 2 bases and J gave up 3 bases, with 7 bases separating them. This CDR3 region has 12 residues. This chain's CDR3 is CAWSLWDTEAFL. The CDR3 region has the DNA TGTGCCTGGAGTCTTTGGGACACTGAAGCTTTCTTG.

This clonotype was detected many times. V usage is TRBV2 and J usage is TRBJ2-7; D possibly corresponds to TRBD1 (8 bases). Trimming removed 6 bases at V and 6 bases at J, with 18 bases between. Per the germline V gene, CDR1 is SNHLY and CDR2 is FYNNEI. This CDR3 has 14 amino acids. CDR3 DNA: TGTGCCAGCAGCCCCGGACAGGGAGGGGGCGAGCAGTACTTC. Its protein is CASSPGQGGGEQYF. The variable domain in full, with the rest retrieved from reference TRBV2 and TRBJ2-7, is EPEVTQTPSHQVTQMGQEVILRCVPISNHLYFYWYRQILGQKVEFLVSFYNNEISEKSEIFDDQFSVERPDGSNFTLKIRSTKLEDSAMYFCASSPGQGGGEQYFGPGTRLTVT.

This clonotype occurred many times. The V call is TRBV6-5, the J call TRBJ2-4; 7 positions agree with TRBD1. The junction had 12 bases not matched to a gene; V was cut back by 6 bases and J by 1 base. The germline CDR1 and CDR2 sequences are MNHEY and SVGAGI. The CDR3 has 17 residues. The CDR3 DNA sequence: TGTGCCAGCAGCGGAAACAGGGGTGAGAGGGCCAAAAACATTCAGTACTTC. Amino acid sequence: CASSGNRGERAKNIQYF.

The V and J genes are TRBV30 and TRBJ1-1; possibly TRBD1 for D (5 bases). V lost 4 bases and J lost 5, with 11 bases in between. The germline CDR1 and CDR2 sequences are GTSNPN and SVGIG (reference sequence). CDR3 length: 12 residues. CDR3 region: CAWTGSGTEAFF. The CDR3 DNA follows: TGTGCCTGGACAGGGAGTGGGACTGAAGCTTTCTTT.